Below, 27 T cell receptor beta chains from the same sample are listed, as sequenced in a study of CD8+CD57+ T cells in acquired aplastic anemia. Genomic DNA was employed as the template in profiling TCR beta VDJ and CDR3. TCRdb reprocessed the reads with MiXCR, giving one entry per CDR3 protein. The sample has approximately 300,000 distinct CDR3 sequences, roughly 59% seen once. Patients included in sequencing had previously demonstrated CD8+CD57+ cell expansion by flow cytometry. The sequencing input was sorted CD4+, CD8+, or CD8+CD57+ T cells (not recorded which) from PBMCs. Every receptor here comes from a human donor with aplastic anemia.

This clonotype was counted ten times or more. This chain links TRBV3-1 with TRBJ1-5, with no clear D. CDR1 and CDR2 (germline): LGHDT, YNNKEL (reference sequence). The V and J ends lost 6 bases and 2 bases respectively, with 8 bases between them. The CDR3 is made up of 13 amino acids. In DNA, the CDR3 is TGTGCCAGCAGTCCGGACGGCAATCAGCCCCAGCATTTT. Its translation is CASSPDGNQPQHF.

Of note for this clonotype: One end of the junction is discordant with germline, which a read error may explain. Here the CDR3 DNA reads TGTGCCAGCAGCCAGAAGGGGGCAAGCTCTGGAATCACCATATATTTT. Protein: CASSQKGASSGITIYF. This chain uses TRBV3-1 with TRBJ1-3; 7 positions agree with TRBD1. This CDR3 region has 16 residues. Germline values: CDR1 LGHDT, CDR2 YNNKEL (reference sequence).

This clonotype was recorded at least ten times. This chain uses TRBV27 with TRBJ2-5; D is uncertain. This CDR3 region has 13 residues. CDR1 and CDR2 (germline): MNHEY, SMNVEV (reference sequence). The V end was cut by 6 bases, the J end by 4 bases, with 12 bases between. CDR3 protein: CASSPLGRETQYF. CDR3 coding DNA: TGTGCCAGCAGCCCTCTAGGACGAGAGACCCAGTACTTC.

The V and J genes are TRBV10-3 and TRBJ2-2; D call uncertain. V dropped 8 bases and J dropped 0 bases, with 7 bases sitting between them. Germline lookup yields CDR1 ENHRY and CDR2 SYGVKD. The CDR3 totals 13 residues. The chain's CDR3 is CAIGSSNTGELFF. The DNA of the CDR3 is TGTGCCATCGGTAGCTCGAACACCGGGGAGCTGTTTTTT.

Comments on this clonotype: A read error may produce the germline difference seen at one junction end. The gene calls are TRBV20-1 and TRBJ2-2; D is tentatively TRBD1 or TRBD2 (6 bases each). CDR3 length: 17 residues. Looked up from germline, CDR1 is DFQATT and CDR2 is SNEGSKA (reference sequence). Here the CDR3 DNA reads TGCAGTGCTAGAGATGTCATCGGGGGCTCGAACACCGTGGAGCTGTTTTTT. Translation: CSARDVIGGSNTVELFF.

There are many counts of this clonotype. V gene TRBV6-5 combines with J gene TRBJ2-3; maybe TRBD2 (6 bases). This CDR3 has 11 residues. Germline lookup yields CDR1 MNHEY and CDR2 SVGAGI. The ends were cut back, 5 bases at V and 10 bases at J, with 10 bases in the middle. The CDR3: CASSAASAQYF. In DNA, the CDR3 is TGTGCCAGCAGTGCCGCTAGCGCGCAGTATTTT.

The chain employs TRBV19 and TRBJ2-3; D is undetermined. CDR1 and CDR2 from the germline V gene are LNHDA and SQIVND (reference sequence). With 4 bases removed from V and 7 bases from J, the gap between germline ends came to 9 bases. This CDR3 has 12 residues. The chain's CDR3 is CASSRVANTQYF. CDR3 sequence (DNA): TGTGCCAGTAGTAGGGTAGCAAATACGCAGTATTTT.

This clonotype appeared a few times. The CDR3 coding sequence is TGTGCCAGCAGTCGCCAGCAGAATCAGCCCCAGCATTTT. This translates into CASSRQQNQPQHF. The chain joins TRBV6-1 to TRBJ1-5; no reliable D call. Germline CDR1 reads MNHNS; CDR2 reads SASEGT. V lost 5 bases and J lost 4, with 9 bases in between. This CDR3 is built from 13 residues.

This clonotype was observed a few times. DNA of the CDR3: TGTGCCAGCAGCTTACTAATGGCCGGGGAGCTGTTTTTT. It encodes CASSLLMAGELFF. The rearrangement links TRBV7-9 to TRBJ2-2; D not resolved. Germline loops: CDR1 SEHNR, CDR2 FQNEAQ (reference sequence). Trimming pared 2 bases from V and 6 bases from J, leaving 7 bases between. The CDR3 is made up of 13 amino acids.

Written as DNA, the CDR3 is TGTGCCAGCAGCACCACAAGGGGATATGAAAAACTGTTTTTT. It yields the protein CASSTTRGYEKLFF. The genes are TRBV7-9 and TRBJ1-4, with a tentative D call TRBD1 (5 bases). The CDR3 totals 14 residues. Looked up from germline, CDR1 is SEHNR and CDR2 is FQNEAQ (reference sequence). V was cut by 5 bases and J by 6 bases, with 13 bases left in between.

This clonotype was counted between two and nine times. The genes are TRBV20-1 and TRBJ1-5; D may be TRBD1 (5 bases). Trimming removed 6 bases from V and 0 bases from J, with 12 bases in between. Germline V CDR1 and CDR2: DFQATT, SNEGSKA (reference sequence). The CDR3 sequence is 14 residues long. The CDR3 reads CSAVRTNSNQPQHF. The CDR3 DNA sequence: TGCAGTGCCGTCCGGACAAATAGCAATCAGCCCCAGCATTTT.

The chain joins TRBV29-1 to TRBJ2-7; 10 bases line up with TRBD1. The V gene's germline CDR1 is SQVTM and CDR2 ANQGSEA. The ends lost 1 base at V and 2 bases at J; junction bases unmatched: 8. CDR3 length: 16 amino acids. Here the CDR3 reads CSVEVAGQGVTYEQYF. DNA for the CDR3: TGCAGCGTTGAAGTAGCTGGACAGGGGGTCACCTACGAGCAGTACTTC.

The CDR3 region has the DNA TGTGCCAGCAGCCCCGGGACGAGCACTGAAGCTTTCTTT. Translating gives CASSPGTSTEAFF. The chain uses TRBV7-3 and TRBJ1-1; weak D call: TRBD1 (5 bases). The V and J ends lost 5 bases and 4 bases respectively, with 11 bases between them. This CDR3 contains 13 residues. Germline assignment: CDR1 SGHTA and CDR2 FQGTGA.

This CDR3 is CAISESPGRSDSPLHF. In DNA form, the CDR3 reads TGTGCCATCAGTGAGTCCCCGGGCAGGTCCGATTCACCCCTCCACTTT. The genes are TRBV10-3 and TRBJ1-6; unclear D gene. The CDR3 has 16 amino acids. V was pared by 0 bases and J by 8 bases, with 14 bases between. Germline CDR1 ENHRY, CDR2 SYGVKD.

The chain has TRBV2 and TRBJ2-7, with 9 bases aligning to TRBD1. V gave up 10 bases and J gave up 3 bases; unmatched junction bases: 10. The length of the CDR3 is 14 residues. Germline lookup yields CDR1 SNHLY and CDR2 FYNNEI. The CDR3 sequence is CAIAPGTGYYEQYF. DNA for the CDR3: TGTGCCATCGCCCCGGGGACAGGGTACTACGAGCAGTACTTC.

In its sample, this clonotype was seen many times. The chain has TRBV5-8 and TRBJ1-5, with TRBD1 matching over 9 bases. The germline gives CDR1 SGHTS, CDR2 YDEGEE. The CDR3 extends over 17 amino acids. Germline trimming cut 4 bases from V and 0 bases from J; bases unmatched to any gene: 8. The CDR3 spells CASSPDRGGYSNQPQHF. The CDR3 nucleotides are TGTGCCAGCAGCCCGGACAGGGGAGGATATAGCAATCAGCCCCAGCATTTT.

The genes are TRBV7-8 and TRBJ2-7; 9 bases line up with TRBD1. CDR1 and CDR2 (germline): SGHVS, FQNEAQ. CDR3 length: 15 amino acids. The J segment lost 6 bases and the V segment lost 5 bases, leaving 11 bases of the junction unmatched. The CDR3 sequence is CASSHPGQGGLEQYF. Here the CDR3 DNA reads TGTGCCAGCAGCCACCCGGGACAGGGAGGCCTCGAGCAGTACTTC.

This sequence joins TRBV10-2 and TRBJ2-1; D ambiguous. Germline V CDR1 and CDR2: WSHSY, SAAADI. The CDR3 is 14 residues long. Trimming shortened V by 7 bases and J by 4 bases, and 14 bases separated the two germline ends. The DNA for the CDR3 is TGCGCCAGCACCGAACGGAGCGAGTACAATGAGCAGTTCTTC. Translated, it gives CASTERSEYNEQFF.

In regard to this clonotype: The germline gene is not matched at one end of the junction; a read error may be the cause. This chain joins TRBV10-3 and TRBJ1-2, with a weak D call TRBD1 (6 bases). This CDR3 has 14 residues. Germline V CDR1 and CDR2: ENHRY, SYGVKD. The CDR3: CASSAKTGDYGYTF. The CDR3 nucleotides are TGTGCCAGCAGTGCCAAGACAGGAGACTATGGCTACACCTTC.

This clonotype was picked up many times. The V gene is TRBV6-1, the J gene TRBJ2-5, with D perhaps TRBD1 (5 bases). CDR1 and CDR2 (germline): MNHNS, SASEGT. This CDR3 spans 16 amino acids. Trimming shortened V by 2 bases and J by 2 bases, and 15 bases separated the two germline ends. CDR3 region: CASSEPRVAAQETQYF. The CDR3 DNA follows: TGTGCCAGCAGTGAACCCAGGGTGGCCGCACAAGAGACCCAGTACTTC.

This clonotype was seen only a few times. The gene calls are TRBV3-1 and TRBJ1-3, with a weak D call TRBD1 (5 bases). The germline V gene encodes CDR1 LGHDT and CDR2 YNNKEL (reference sequence). This CDR3 is built from 14 residues. V was pared by 3 bases and J by 4 bases, with 10 bases between. CDR3 region: CASSHRDRGNTIYF. CDR3 bases: TGTGCCAGCAGCCACCGGGACCGGGGAAACACCATATATTTT.

The J gene is TRBJ1-2, the V gene TRBV20-1; the D is unclear. The CDR3 runs to 13 residues. V dropped 2 bases and J dropped 4 bases, with 11 bases sitting between them. CDR1 is DFQATT and CDR2 is SNEGSKA in the germline V gene (reference sequence). CDR3 sequence reads: CSARNTWPYGYTF. In DNA, the CDR3 is TGCAGTGCTAGAAACACCTGGCCCTATGGCTACACCTTC.

This clonotype was detected only a few times. In DNA form, the CDR3 reads TGTGCCAGCAGCAGGGACAGGGGGTCCTACAATGAGCAGTTCTTC. As protein: CASSRDRGSYNEQFF. The chain employs TRBV7-2 and TRBJ2-1; 11 bases are a match to TRBD1. Germline V gene sequence: CDR1 SGHTA, CDR2 FQGNSA. V lost 5 bases and J lost 1; bases outside the gene matches: 1. CDR3 length: 15 residues.

The rearrangement joins TRBV20-1 to TRBJ1-4; D is unresolved. The length of the CDR3 is 15 residues. CDR1 and CDR2 (germline): DFQATT, SNEGSKA (reference sequence). V lost 0 bases and J lost 5, with 13 bases in between. The CDR3 DNA reads TGCAGTGCTAGAGATGTTACAACACGGAATGAAAAACTGTTTTTT. Translation gives CSARDVTTRNEKLFF.

This clonotype was counted at least ten times. This sequence joins TRBV7-8 and TRBJ2-5, with 11 positions matching TRBD2. CDR3 size: 15 residues. Germline assignment: CDR1 SGHVS and CDR2 FQNEAQ. After removal of 5 bases from V and 9 bases from J, the junction contained 11 bases not matched to a gene. The chain's CDR3 is CASSRTSGGPWSQYF. Written as DNA, the CDR3 is TGTGCCAGCAGCCGAACTAGCGGGGGCCCGTGGTCCCAGTACTTC.

This rearrangement joins TRBV7-9 to TRBJ2-7; a possible D gene is TRBD1 (6 bases). CDR3 size: 16 residues. Germline V gene sequence: CDR1 SEHNR, CDR2 FQNEAQ (reference sequence). Trimming cost V 4 bases and J 7 bases, with 23 bases left between them. CDR3 bases: TGTGCCAGCAGCTCATGCATATTGGGGGCGCCTGGAGAGCAGTACTTC. Residues: CASSSCILGAPGEQYF. The entire variable domain, with the rest obtained from reference TRBV7-9 and TRBJ2-7, is as follows: DTGVSQNPRHKITKRGQNVTFRCDPISEHNRLYWYRQTLGQGPEFLTYFQNEAQLEKSRLLSDRFSAERPKGSFSTLEIQRTEQGDSAMYLCASSSCILGAPGEQYFGPGTRLTVT.

The rearrangement links TRBV12-3 or TRBV12-4 to TRBJ2-5; a weak D match, TRBD2 (5 bases). Deletions cut 8 bases from V and 4 bases from J, with 17 bases between. The CDR3 length is 14 residues. The CDR3 coding sequence is TGTGCCAGCTCTCAAGGGAGTGGTTCAGAGACCCAGTACTTC. This gives the protein CASSQGSGSETQYF.